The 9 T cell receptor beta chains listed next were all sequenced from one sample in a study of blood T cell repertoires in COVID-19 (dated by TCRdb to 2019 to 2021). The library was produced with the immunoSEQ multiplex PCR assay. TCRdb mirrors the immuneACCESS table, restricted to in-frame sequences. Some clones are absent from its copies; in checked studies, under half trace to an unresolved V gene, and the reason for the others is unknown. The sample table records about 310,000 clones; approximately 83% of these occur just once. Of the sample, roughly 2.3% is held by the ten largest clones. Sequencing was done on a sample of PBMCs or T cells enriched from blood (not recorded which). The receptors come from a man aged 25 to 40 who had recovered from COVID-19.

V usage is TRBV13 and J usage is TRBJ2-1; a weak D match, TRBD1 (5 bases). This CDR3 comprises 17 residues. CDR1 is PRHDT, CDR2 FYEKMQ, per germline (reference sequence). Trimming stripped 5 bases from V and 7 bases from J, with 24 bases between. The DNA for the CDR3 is TGTGCCAGCAGCCCCCCCCTCAGGGATTATCTGAGGAATGAGCAGTTCTTC. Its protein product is CASSPPLRDYLRNEQFF.

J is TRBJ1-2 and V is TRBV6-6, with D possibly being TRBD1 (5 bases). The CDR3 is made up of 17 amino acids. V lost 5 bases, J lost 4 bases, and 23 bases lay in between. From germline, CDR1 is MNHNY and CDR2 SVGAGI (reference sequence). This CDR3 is CASSPTTRGHNIYGYTF. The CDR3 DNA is TGTGCCAGCAGTCCAACGACTAGGGGCCACAACATCTATGGCTACACCTTC.

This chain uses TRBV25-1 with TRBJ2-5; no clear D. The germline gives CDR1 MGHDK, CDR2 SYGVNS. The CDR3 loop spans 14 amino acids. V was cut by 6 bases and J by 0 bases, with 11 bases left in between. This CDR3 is CASRPTENQETQYF. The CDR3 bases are TGTGCCAGCAGACCCACAGAAAACCAAGAGACCCAGTACTTC.

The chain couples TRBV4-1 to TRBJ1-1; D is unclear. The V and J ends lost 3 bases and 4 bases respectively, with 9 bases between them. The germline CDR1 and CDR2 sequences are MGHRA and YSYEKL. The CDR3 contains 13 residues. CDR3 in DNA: TGCGCCAGCAGCCAGGCTCTTGCCACTGAAGCTTTCTTT. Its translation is CASSQALATEAFF.

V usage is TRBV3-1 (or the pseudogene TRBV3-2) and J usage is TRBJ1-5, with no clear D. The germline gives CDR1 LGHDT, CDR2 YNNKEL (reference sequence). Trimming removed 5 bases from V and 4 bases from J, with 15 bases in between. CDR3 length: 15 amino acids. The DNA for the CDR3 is TGTGCCAGCAGCTTAAGAGGGTCGGGGAATCAGCCCCAGCATTTT. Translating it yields CASSLRGSGNQPQHF.

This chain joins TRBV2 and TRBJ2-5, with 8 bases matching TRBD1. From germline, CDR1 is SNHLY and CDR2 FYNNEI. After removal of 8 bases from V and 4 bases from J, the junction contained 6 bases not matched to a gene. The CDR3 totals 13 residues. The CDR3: CASRKGTGETQYF. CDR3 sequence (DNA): TGTGCCAGCCGAAAGGGGACAGGAGAGACCCAGTACTTC.

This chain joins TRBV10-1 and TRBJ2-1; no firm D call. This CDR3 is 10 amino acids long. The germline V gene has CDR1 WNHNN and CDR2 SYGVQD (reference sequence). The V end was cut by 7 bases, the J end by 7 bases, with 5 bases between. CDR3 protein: CASTTNEQFF. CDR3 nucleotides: TGCGCCAGCACCACTAATGAGCAGTTCTTC.

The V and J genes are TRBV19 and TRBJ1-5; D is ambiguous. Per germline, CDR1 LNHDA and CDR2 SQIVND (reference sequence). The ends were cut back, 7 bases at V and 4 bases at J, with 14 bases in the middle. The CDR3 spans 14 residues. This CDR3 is CASTGVKVNQPQHF. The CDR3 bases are TGTGCCAGTACTGGAGTCAAGGTTAATCAGCCCCAGCATTTT.

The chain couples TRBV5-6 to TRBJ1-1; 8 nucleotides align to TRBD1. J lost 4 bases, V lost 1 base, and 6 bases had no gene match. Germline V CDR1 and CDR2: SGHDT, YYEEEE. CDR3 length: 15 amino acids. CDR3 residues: CASSLSSGGITEAFF. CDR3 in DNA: TGTGCCAGCAGCTTGAGTTCAGGGGGCATCACTGAAGCTTTCTTT.